The 21 T cell receptor beta chains reported below all come from one sample, sequenced in a study of T cells in Graves' hyperthyroidism and ophthalmopathy. TCR beta CDR3 regions were amplified from RNA. The HTBI set primed first-round TCR CDR3 RT-PCR. TCRdb itself ran the multiplex PCR reads through MiXCR, one entry per CDR3 protein. This sample has 400,000 or so distinct CDR3 sequences, with roughly 15% found just once. The sample taken for sequencing was blood. The source of these receptors is a woman aged 30 to 39 with Graves' ophthalmopathy.

This clonotype occurred many times. The chain uses TRBV3-1 and TRBJ1-3; D remains ambiguous. This CDR3 contains 14 residues. Trimming took 3 bases from V and 0 from J, leaving 6 bases between them. Germline-derived CDR1 and CDR2 are LGHDT and YNNKEL (reference sequence). The CDR3 nucleotides read TGTGCCAGCAGCCACAGATACTCTGGAAACACCATATATTTT. It specifies CASSHRYSGNTIYF. The full variable domain, completed using reference TRBV3-1 and TRBJ1-3, is DTAVSQTPKYLVTQMGNDKSIKCEQNLGHDTMYWYKQDSKKFLKIMFSYNNKELIINETVPNRFSPKSPDKAHLNLHINSLELGDSAVYFCASSHRYSGNTIYFGEGSWLTVV.

Regarding this clonotype: Possible read error: a much larger clone is one base away. The chain uses TRBV7-9 and TRBJ2-1, with 8 bases fitting TRBD1. CDR3 size: 15 residues. The V gene's germline CDR1 is SEHNR and CDR2 FQNEAQ (reference sequence). J was trimmed by 5 bases and V by 4 bases; bases with no gene match: 7. The CDR3 DNA follows: TGTGCCAGCAGCTACCGGGACAGGCGTGACAATGAGCAGTTCTTC. Its translation: CASSYRDRRDNEQFF.

This clonotype has a count of ten or more. V is TRBV18 and J is TRBJ2-3; TRBD2 agrees at 8 bases. CDR1 and CDR2 (germline): KGHSH, LQKENI. The CDR3 extends over 16 amino acids. The V and J ends lost 2 bases and 1 base, in that order; junction bases with no gene match: 5. CDR3 nucleotide sequence: TGTGCCAGCTCACCATTAGGCGGGGGGCGCACAGATACGCAGTATTTT. Translated, it gives CASSPLGGGRTDTQYF. Supplemented by reference TRBV18 and TRBJ2-3, the full variable domain reads NAGVMQNPRHLVRRRGQEARLRCSPMKGHSHVYWYRQLPEEGLKFMVYLQKENIIDESGMPKERFSAEFPKEGPSILRIQQVVRGDSAAYFCASSPLGGGRTDTQYFGPGTRLTVL.

This clonotype showed up many times. This sequence joins TRBV9 and TRBJ2-3; no reliable D call. Germline V gives CDR1 SGDLS, CDR2 YYNGEE. V dropped 0 bases and J dropped 6 bases, with 23 bases sitting between them. This CDR3 is built from 18 residues. The CDR3 DNA sequence: TGTGCCAGCAGCGTAGGTTTGATCGCGTATGAGCAAGGTGATACGCAGTATTTT. Its protein product is CASSVGLIAYEQGDTQYF.

Concerning this clonotype: One end of the junction varies from germline; a read error may be responsible. The chain recombines TRBV5-1 with TRBJ2-7; D is tentatively TRBD1 or TRBD2 (5 bases each). This CDR3 is 18 amino acids long. The V gene's germline CDR1 is SGHRS and CDR2 YFSETQ. The CDR3 DNA is TGCGCCAGCAACTTGGGACGGGGCGGTAGGGGTCTAGGCTACGAGCAGTACTTC. This translates into CASNLGRGGRGLGYEQYF.

This clonotype showed up many times. This sequence joins TRBV10-1 and TRBJ2-1, with TRBD1 identical over 9 bases. Germline V gene lookup returns CDR1 WNHNN and CDR2 SYGVQD (reference sequence). Germline trimming cut 5 bases from V and 9 bases from J; bases unmatched to any gene: 8. The CDR3 extends over 14 amino acids. CDR3 amino acids: CASSPGQGLSEQFF. The CDR3 nucleotides are TGCGCCAGCAGTCCGGGACAGGGCTTAAGTGAGCAGTTCTTC.

This clonotype was seen at least ten times. The rearrangement links TRBV10-3 to TRBJ2-5; either TRBD1 or TRBD2 may fit D (6 bases each). The CDR3 has 15 residues. V lost 6 bases to trimming and J lost 4 bases, with 18 bases between them. CDR1 is ENHRY, CDR2 SYGVKD, per germline. CDR3 bases: TGTGCCATCAGGCCCGGTAGGGGGGCTCCAGAGACCCAGTACTTC. Translated: CAIRPGRGAPETQYF.

This clonotype was observed many times. V and J are TRBV18 and TRBJ1-2; 8 nucleotides line up with TRBD1. The germline V gene has CDR1 KGHSH and CDR2 LQKENI. J gave up 8 bases and V 0 bases, and 8 bases lay outside the gene matches. The length of the CDR3 is 15 residues. The CDR3 reads CASSPPTGVLWGYTF. The CDR3 DNA follows: TGTGCCAGCTCACCACCGACAGGGGTTCTCTGGGGCTACACCTTC. Looking up the rest from reference TRBV18 and TRBJ1-2 gives the full variable domain: NAGVMQNPRHLVRRRGQEARLRCSPMKGHSHVYWYRQLPEEGLKFMVYLQKENIIDESGMPKERFSAEFPKEGPSILRIQQVVRGDSAAYFCASSPPTGVLWGYTFGSGTRLTVV.

This clonotype was picked up many times. This chain connects TRBV3-1 to TRBJ2-5; no clear D. Per the germline V gene, CDR1 is LGHDT and CDR2 is YNNKEL (reference sequence). This CDR3 is 15 amino acids long. Trimming cost V 0 bases and J 1 base, with 9 bases left between them. As DNA, the CDR3 is TGTGCCAGCAGCCAAGATGTAATCCCCCAAGAGACCCAGTACTTC. Protein product: CASSQDVIPQETQYF.

This clonotype has at least ten counts. The chain carries TRBV7-9 and TRBJ2-1; tentatively, D is TRBD1 (6 bases). The V gene's germline CDR1 is SEHNR and CDR2 FQNEAQ (reference sequence). The CDR3 extends over 18 amino acids. V was trimmed by 0 bases and J by 0 bases, leaving 15 bases between them. This CDR3 is CASSLAFSRGRSYNEQFF. DNA for the CDR3: TGTGCCAGCAGCTTAGCCTTTTCCAGGGGACGCTCCTACAATGAGCAGTTCTTC. Filled out from reference TRBV7-9 and TRBJ2-1, the complete variable domain reads DTGVSQNPRHKITKRGQNVTFRCDPISEHNRLYWYRQTLGQGPEFLTYFQNEAQLEKSRLLSDRFSAERPKGSFSTLEIQRTEQGDSAMYLCASSLAFSRGRSYNEQFFGPGTRLTVL.

This clonotype occurred many times. V gene TRBV2 combines with J gene TRBJ2-5; 11 bases line up with TRBD2. The CDR3 consists of 15 residues. Trimming removed 5 bases from V and 3 bases from J; junction bases left unmatched: 5. Germline CDR1 SNHLY, CDR2 FYNNEI. CDR3 nucleotide sequence: TGTGCCAGCAGTTGGGCGACTAGCGGGGAAGAGACCCAGTACTTC. Translating it yields CASSWATSGEETQYF.

The sample holds a few counts of this clonotype. The chain uses TRBV12-3 or TRBV12-4 and TRBJ1-6, with 7 bases aligning to TRBD1. Trimming took 4 bases from V and 9 from J; bases not matched to a gene: 3. There are 13 residues in the CDR3. The CDR3 here is CASSSTGSSPLHF. In DNA, the CDR3 is TGTGCCAGCAGTTCGACAGGGAGTTCACCCCTCCACTTT.

This clonotype was seen a handful of times. The CDR3 here is CASSLGPQGSGNTIYF. CDR3 DNA: TGTGCCAGCAGCTTAGGCCCCCAGGGCTCTGGAAACACCATATATTTT. The chain employs TRBV7-3 and TRBJ1-3; D might be TRBD1 (5 bases). V was shortened by 2 bases and J by 0 bases, with 11 bases between the two germline ends. The CDR3 covers 16 residues. Germline V gene lookup returns CDR1 SGHTA and CDR2 FQGTGA.

Concerning this clonotype: A much bigger clone sits one base away, suggesting this may be a read error. The chain combines TRBV3-1 with TRBJ1-4; D possibly corresponds to TRBD1 (6 bases). Trimming stripped 4 bases from V and 4 bases from J, with 22 bases between. This CDR3 comprises 18 residues. Germline V gives CDR1 LGHDT, CDR2 YNNKEL (reference sequence). CDR3 residues: CASSRGTRQGSRNEKLFF. CDR3 nucleotides: TGTGCCAGCAGCCGAGGGACAAGGCAGGGCAGCCGTAATGAAAAACTGTTTTTT.

This clonotype was recorded many times. The chain couples TRBV20-1 to TRBJ2-7, with D perhaps matching TRBD1 (6 bases). The CDR3 extends over 15 amino acids. Trimming cost V 3 bases and J 6 bases, with 21 bases left between them. From germline, CDR1 is DFQATT and CDR2 SNEGSKA (reference sequence). The CDR3 nucleotides read TGCAGTGCTAGCTCACAGGGAATCAGACCCAGCGAGCAGTACTTC. It codes for CSASSQGIRPSEQYF.

This clonotype was seen ten or more times. The V call is TRBV7-2, the J call TRBJ1-5; TRBD1 agrees at 8 bases. The junction had 7 bases not matched to a gene; V was cut back by 6 bases and J by 3 bases. This CDR3 contains 15 residues. Per the germline V gene, CDR1 is SGHTA and CDR2 is FQGNSA. CDR3 DNA sequence: TGTGCCAGCAGTTTCGACAGGGGTTCCAATCAGCCCCAGCATTTT. Translation gives CASSFDRGSNQPQHF.

This clonotype was seen a handful of times. The chain combines TRBV11-3 with TRBJ2-3; no clear D gene. V lost 0 bases to trimming and J lost 0 bases, with 7 bases between them. This CDR3 contains 15 residues. Looked up from germline, CDR1 is SGHNT and CDR2 is YENEEA. The CDR3 loop is CASSLEMGSTDTQYF. The CDR3, as DNA: TGTGCCAGCAGCTTAGAGATGGGGAGCACAGATACGCAGTATTTT.

This clonotype was counted at least ten times. The CDR3 is CASSFSTGRDTQYF. The CDR3 DNA sequence: TGTGCCAGCAGTTTCAGCACAGGAAGAGATACGCAGTATTTT. The genes are TRBV28 and TRBJ2-3; possible D gene TRBD1, 5 bases. Germline assignment: CDR1 MDHEN and CDR2 SYDVKM. V lost 3 bases and J lost 5, with 12 bases in between. The length of the CDR3 is 14 residues.

This clonotype was found many times. The chain is built from TRBV12-3 or TRBV12-4 and TRBJ2-5; tentatively, D is TRBD2 (5 bases). The CDR3 is made up of 13 amino acids. Trimming shortened V by 1 base and J by 9 bases, and 12 bases separated the two germline ends. The CDR3 DNA reads TGTGCCAGCAGTTTAGTAGTGGGGAGAGCCCAGTACTTC. Its protein product is CASSLVVGRAQYF.

This clonotype was counted many times. The rearrangement uses TRBV5-1 and TRBJ2-7; 11 bases agree with TRBD2. CDR3 length: 16 residues. V trimming: 0 bases; J trimming: 1 base; junction bases outside the gene matches: 3. In germline, CDR1 is SGHRS, CDR2 YFSETQ. CDR3: CASSLASGGTSYEQYF. CDR3 in DNA: TGCGCCAGCAGCTTGGCTAGCGGGGGGACTTCCTACGAGCAGTACTTC.

This clonotype was counted many times. The J gene is TRBJ2-1, the V gene TRBV6-1; D call uncertain. The V end lost 8 bases, the J end lost 4 bases, and 12 bases lay between the germline ends. CDR3 size: 13 residues. Germline V gene lookup returns CDR1 MNHNS and CDR2 SASEGT. The chain's CDR3 is CASALNWYNEQFF. CDR3 bases: TGTGCCAGCGCCCTAAACTGGTACAATGAGCAGTTCTTC.